One and the same sample provided the 12 T cell receptor beta chains below, sequenced in a study of cytomegalovirus exposure and HLA in healthy donors. In the PCR, 60 Vbeta and 13 Jbeta primers were used. The repertoire was sequenced with immunoSEQ multiplex PCR; TCRdb's copy has only in-frame clones and lacks some. The sample lists 310,000 or so clones; about 90% were seen once. Sequencing used PBMCs. These TCRs come from a woman under 30 in good health and CMV-seronegative.

The chain links TRBV6-1 to TRBJ1-6; the match to TRBD1 covers 7 bases. In germline, CDR1 is MNHNS, CDR2 SASEGT. The J segment lost 6 bases and the V segment lost 3 bases, leaving 8 bases of the junction unmatched. The CDR3 runs to 16 residues. Written as DNA, the CDR3 is TGTGCCAGCAGTGATTATCGGCGACAGGGTAATTCACCCCTCCACTTT. Encoded protein: CASSDYRRQGNSPLHF.

The CDR3 DNA is TGTGCCAGTAGTATTCAGGGATCGAACACTGAAGCTTTCTTT. It encodes CASSIQGSNTEAFF. V is TRBV19 and J is TRBJ1-1; TRBD1 might be the D (5 bases). Trimming shortened V by 3 bases and J by 1 base, and 9 bases separated the two germline ends. Germline V gene data show CDR1 as LNHDA and CDR2 as SQIVND (reference sequence). The CDR3 runs 14 residues.

The gene calls are TRBV10-3 and TRBJ2-2; a possible D gene is TRBD2 (6 bases). CDR1 ENHRY and CDR2 SYGVKD come from the germline V gene. Trimming cost V 0 bases and J 4 bases, with 12 bases left between them. This CDR3 is built from 16 residues. The CDR3 spells CAISESRGMTTGELFF. Written as DNA, the CDR3 is TGTGCCATCAGTGAGTCTCGGGGGATGACCACCGGGGAGCTGTTTTTT.

J is TRBJ1-1 and V is TRBV27; D is perhaps TRBD1 (5 bases). CDR3 length: 15 amino acids. Germline CDR1 MNHEY, CDR2 SMNVEV (reference sequence). Trimming removed 1 base from V and 2 bases from J, with 11 bases in between. As DNA, the CDR3 is TGTGCCAGCAGTTTATGGGGGGATCCTAACACTGAAGCTTTCTTT. It yields the protein CASSLWGDPNTEAFF.

The rearrangement uses TRBV9 and TRBJ2-2; tentatively, D is TRBD2 (5 bases). The CDR3 runs to 17 residues. The V gene's germline CDR1 is SGDLS and CDR2 YYNGEE. V was clipped by 1 base and J by 8 bases, with 21 bases between them. The CDR3 spells CASSVRGSPANSGELFF. The DNA of the CDR3 is TGTGCCAGCAGCGTAAGAGGGTCTCCGGCGAATTCGGGGGAGCTGTTTTTT.

The chain is built from TRBV6-6 and TRBJ1-1; the D gene is possibly TRBD1 (5 bases). CDR1 is MNHNY and CDR2 is SVGAGI in the germline V gene (reference sequence). This CDR3 is built from 16 residues. V dropped 0 bases and J dropped 1 base, with 12 bases sitting between them. The chain's CDR3 is CASSYSAAGPNTEAFF. CDR3 sequence (DNA): TGTGCCAGCAGTTACTCGGCGGCAGGGCCGAACACTGAAGCTTTCTTT.

This sequence joins TRBV4-1 and TRBJ1-4; no reliable D call. CDR3 size: 12 residues. Per the germline V gene, CDR1 is MGHRA and CDR2 is YSYEKL. Trimming removed 6 bases from V and 12 bases from J, with 14 bases in between. For the CDR3, the DNA is TGCGCCAGCAGGGCTCAAGGAGGAGAACTGTTTTTT. It encodes CASRAQGGELFF.

The J gene is TRBJ2-7, the V gene TRBV19; 10 bases are shared with TRBD1. From germline, CDR1 is LNHDA and CDR2 SQIVND (reference sequence). The CDR3 length is 15 residues. V lost 5 bases to trimming and J lost 5 bases; unmatched junction nucleotides: 9. CDR3 DNA sequence: TGTGCCAGTAGTTCGGGACAGGGGTTTTACGACGAGCAGTACTTC. Its translation is CASSSGQGFYDEQYF. The entire variable domain, with the rest obtained from reference TRBV19 and TRBJ2-7, is as follows: DGGITQSPKYLFRKEGQNVTLSCEQNLNHDAMYWYRQDPGQGLRLIYYSQIVNDFQKGDIAEGYSVSREKKESFPLTVTSAQKNPTAFYLCASSSGQGFYDEQYFGPGTRLTVT.

This rearrangement joins TRBV10-2 to TRBJ2-7; tentatively, D is TRBD1 (6 bases). The germline V and J ends were trimmed by 3 bases and 5 bases, with 14 bases remaining between them. This CDR3 has 14 amino acids. Germline V gives CDR1 WSHSY, CDR2 SAAADI. In DNA, the CDR3 is TGCGCCAGCAGTGATTTTGGACAGAGCGACGAGCAGTACTTC. This encodes CASSDFGQSDEQYF.

The chain recombines TRBV27 with TRBJ1-2; maybe TRBD1 (5 bases). Germline V gene lookup returns CDR1 MNHEY and CDR2 SMNVEV (reference sequence). V lost 5 bases and J 0 bases, leaving 13 bases between the germline ends. CDR3 length equals 15 residues. CDR3 loop: CASSRSGGTNYGYTF. CDR3 nucleotide sequence: TGTGCCAGCAGTCGATCTGGGGGGACTAACTATGGCTACACCTTC.

This rearrangement joins TRBV2 to TRBJ2-1; D perhaps matches TRBD2 (6 bases). The length of the CDR3 is 15 residues. The germline V gene encodes CDR1 SNHLY and CDR2 FYNNEI. V was cut by 6 bases and J by 2 bases, with 14 bases left in between. The CDR3 region is CASRGLTNPYNEQFF. CDR3 coding DNA: TGTGCCAGCAGGGGACTGACAAATCCCTACAATGAGCAGTTCTTC.

The rearrangement uses TRBV9 and TRBJ2-1, with D maybe TRBD2 (6 bases). There are 14 residues in the CDR3. In germline, CDR1 is SGDLS, CDR2 YYNGEE. The germline V and J ends were trimmed by 5 bases and 0 bases, with 9 bases remaining between them. The CDR3: CASSRGSSYNEQFF. As DNA, the CDR3 is TGTGCCAGCAGTCGGGGGAGCTCCTACAATGAGCAGTTCTTC.